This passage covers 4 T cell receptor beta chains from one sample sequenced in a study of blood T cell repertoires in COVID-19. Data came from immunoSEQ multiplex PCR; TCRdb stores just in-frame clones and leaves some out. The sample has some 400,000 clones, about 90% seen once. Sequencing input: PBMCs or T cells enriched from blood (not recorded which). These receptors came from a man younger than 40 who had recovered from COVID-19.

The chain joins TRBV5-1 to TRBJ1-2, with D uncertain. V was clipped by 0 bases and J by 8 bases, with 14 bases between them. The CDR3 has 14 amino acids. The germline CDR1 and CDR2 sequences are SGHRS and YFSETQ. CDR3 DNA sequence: TGCGCCAGCAGCTTGGCCGTGGCAGAGGAAGGCTACACCTTC. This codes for CASSLAVAEEGYTF.

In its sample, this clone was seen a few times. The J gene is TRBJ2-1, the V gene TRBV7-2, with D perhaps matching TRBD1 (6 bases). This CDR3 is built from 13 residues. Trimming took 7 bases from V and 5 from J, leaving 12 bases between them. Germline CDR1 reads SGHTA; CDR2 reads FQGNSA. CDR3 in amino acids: CASNWGLNNEQFF. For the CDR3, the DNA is TGTGCCAGCAACTGGGGGCTTAACAATGAGCAGTTCTTC.

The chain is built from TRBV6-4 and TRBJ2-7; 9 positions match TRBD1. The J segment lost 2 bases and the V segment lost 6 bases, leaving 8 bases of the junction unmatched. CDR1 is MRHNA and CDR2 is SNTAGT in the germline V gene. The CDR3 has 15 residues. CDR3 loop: CASSAYGTGPYEQYF. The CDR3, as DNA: TGTGCCAGCAGCGCATACGGGACAGGGCCCTACGAGCAGTACTTC.

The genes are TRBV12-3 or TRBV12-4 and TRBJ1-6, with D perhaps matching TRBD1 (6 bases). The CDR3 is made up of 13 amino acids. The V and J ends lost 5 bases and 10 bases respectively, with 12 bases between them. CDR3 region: CASSLGQLSPLHF. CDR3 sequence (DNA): TGTGCCAGCAGTCTCGGACAGCTATCACCCCTCCACTTT.